This T cell receptor beta chain was captured by sequencing in a study of radiation and T cells in renal cell carcinoma. Study findings and constraints: No pretreatment tumor biopsies were available for baseline clonotypes.

The V segment lost 6 bases and the J segment 8 bases; nucleotides outside the gene matches: 10. This CDR3 contains 12 residues. The germline V gene has CDR1 SQVTM and CDR2 ANQGSEA. About this clone itself: The antigen remains unidentified.

Clones were sequenced by immunoSEQ multiplex PCR, and TCRdb holds only the in-frame ones, with some missing. The table shows around 100,000 clones, with around 83% occurring only once. The sample's time point: blood 4 weeks post-SBRT, at nephrectomy. The treatment was: 15 Gy SBRT to primary tumor, nephrectomy 4 weeks later. The tumor was a clear cell renal cell carcinoma. Sequences were derived from blood, sampled from a patient whose treatment included radiotherapy and nephrectomy. The V call is TRBV29-1, the J call TRBJ2-7; 7 bases agree with TRBD2. The sequence came from a man aged 55 to 70 with renal cell carcinoma. The CDR3 here is CSVGLSGTQQYF. The CDR3 DNA sequence: TGCAGCGTGGGACTATCAGGTACGCAGCAGTACTTC.